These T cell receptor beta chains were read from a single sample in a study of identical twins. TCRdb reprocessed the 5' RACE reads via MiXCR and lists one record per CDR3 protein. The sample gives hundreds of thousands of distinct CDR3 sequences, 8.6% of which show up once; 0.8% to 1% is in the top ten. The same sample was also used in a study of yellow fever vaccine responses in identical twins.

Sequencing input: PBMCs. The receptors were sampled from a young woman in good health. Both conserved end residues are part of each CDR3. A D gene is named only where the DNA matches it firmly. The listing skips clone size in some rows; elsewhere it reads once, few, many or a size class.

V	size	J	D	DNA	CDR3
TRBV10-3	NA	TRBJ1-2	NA	TGTGCCATCAGTGTTACTGAAAACTATGGCTACACCTTC	CAISVTENYGYTF
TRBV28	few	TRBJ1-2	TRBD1	TGTGCCAGCAGTCTTTACAGGGGACTCGATGGCTACACCTTC	CASSLYRGLDGYTF
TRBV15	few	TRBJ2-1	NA	TGTGCCACCAGCAGCCGCCCGGACAGCGACAATGAGCAGTTCTTC	CATSSRPDSDNEQFF
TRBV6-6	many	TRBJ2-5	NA	TGTGCCAGCAGTGACAAGAGAACCCAGTACTTC	CASSDKRTQYF
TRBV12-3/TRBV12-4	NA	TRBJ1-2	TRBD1	TGTGCCAGCAGTCGGGGACAGGGCGTTAGTGGCTACACCTTC	CASSRGQGVSGYTF
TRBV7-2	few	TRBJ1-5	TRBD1	TGTGCCAGCAGCTTCCAGGGACAGGGGGGCAATCAGCCCCAGCATTTT	CASSFQGQGGNQPQHF
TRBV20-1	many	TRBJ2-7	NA	TGCAGTGCTAGAGTTAGAGCTTCCTACGAGCAGTACTTC	CSARVRASYEQYF
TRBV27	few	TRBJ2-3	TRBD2	TGTGCCAGCAACCTAGCGGGGACTAGCACAGATACGCAGTATTTT	CASNLAGTSTDTQYF
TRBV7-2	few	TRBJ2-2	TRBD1	TGTGCCAGCAGCTTAAGCCCGGGACAGGTTAACACCGGGGAGCTGTTTTTT	CASSLSPGQVNTGELFF
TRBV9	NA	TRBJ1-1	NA	TGTGCCAGTGGCGATGGGGCAAACACTGAAGCTTTCTTT	CASGDGANTEAFF
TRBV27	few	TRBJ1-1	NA	TGTGCCAGCAGGACGGGGACCGATGAAGCTTTCTTT	CASRTGTDEAFF
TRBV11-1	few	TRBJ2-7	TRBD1	TGTGCCAGCAGCTTCAATACACCCGGGACAGGGCCCGAGCAGTACTTC	CASSFNTPGTGPEQYF
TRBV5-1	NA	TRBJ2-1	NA	TGCGCCAGCAGCCATGACAGAGCAAAGCAGTTCTTC	CASSHDRAKQFF
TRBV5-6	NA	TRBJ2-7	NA	TGTGCCAGCAGCCAAATTGGACAGACCTTGACCTACGAGCAGTACTTC	CASSQIGQTLTYEQYF
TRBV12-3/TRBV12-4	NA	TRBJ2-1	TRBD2	TGTGCCAGCAGTCATTCGGCCGGGAGGTCCTACAATGAGCAGTTCTTC	CASSHSAGRSYNEQFF
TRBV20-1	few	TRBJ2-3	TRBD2	TGCAGTGCTAGAGCGGGACTAGCGGGAGGGCCTGGAGGCACAGATACGCAGTATTTT	CSARAGLAGGPGGTDTQYF
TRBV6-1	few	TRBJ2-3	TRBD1	TGTGCCAGCAGTGCGACAGGGCCTTATGGCACGCAGTATTTT	CASSATGPYGTQYF
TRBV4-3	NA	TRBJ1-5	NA	TGCGCCAGCAGCCAAGATCGGGACGGGTTTCAGCCCCAGCATTTT	CASSQDRDGFQPQHF
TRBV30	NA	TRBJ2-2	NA	TGTGCCTGGAGTGTAACCGGATATGAGCTGTTTTTT	CAWSVTGYELFF
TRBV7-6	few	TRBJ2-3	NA	TGTGCCAGCAGCTTAAACGGAGGCACAGATACGCAGTATTTT	CASSLNGGTDTQYF
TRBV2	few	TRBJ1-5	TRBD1	TGTGCCAGCGGACAGGGATTGTCCCAGCATTTT	CASGQGLSQHF
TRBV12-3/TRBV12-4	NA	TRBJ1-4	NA	TGTGCCAGCAGTTCTAAGACGGGAACTAATGAAAAACTGTTTTTT	CASSSKTGTNEKLFF
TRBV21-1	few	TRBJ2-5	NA	TGTGCCAGCAGCAAATTTGAACTTGAGACCCAGTACTTC	CASSKFELETQYF
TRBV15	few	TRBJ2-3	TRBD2	TGTGCCACCAGCAGCGACCAGCGGGGGAGTGCAGATACGCAGTATTTT	CATSSDQRGSADTQYF
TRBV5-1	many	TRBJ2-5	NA	TGCGCCAGCAGCTTTTTACCGTACCAAGAGACCCAGTACTTC	CASSFLPYQETQYF
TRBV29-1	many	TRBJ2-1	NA	TGCAGCGTTGAAGGTAGCTCCTACAATGAGCAGTTCTTC	CSVEGSSYNEQFF
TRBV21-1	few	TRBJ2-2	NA	TGTGCCAGCAGTGTCAGGGGCCCCTCGAACACCGGGGAGCTGTTTTTT	CASSVRGPSNTGELFF
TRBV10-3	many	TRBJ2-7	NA	TGTGCCATTCGAGCAGGCAACTCCTACGAGCAGTACTTC	CAIRAGNSYEQYF
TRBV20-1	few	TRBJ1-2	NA	TGCAGTGCTAGAAAATTCCCTAACTATGGCTACACCTTC	CSARKFPNYGYTF
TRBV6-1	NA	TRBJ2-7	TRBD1	TGTGCCAGCAGTGAATTGACAGGGGCCTCCTACGAGCAGTACTTC	CASSELTGASYEQYF
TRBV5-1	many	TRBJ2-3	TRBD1	TGCGCCAGCAGCTCACGGACAGGGGGGACAGATACGCAGTATTTT	CASSSRTGGTDTQYF
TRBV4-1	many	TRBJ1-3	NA	TGCGCCAGCAGCCAAGATAGGGGGATCTCTGGAAACACCATATATTTT	CASSQDRGISGNTIYF
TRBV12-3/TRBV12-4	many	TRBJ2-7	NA	TGTGCCAGCAGTCCCGACTCCTACGAGCAGTACTTC	CASSPDSYEQYF
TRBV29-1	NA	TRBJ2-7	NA	TGCAGCGTTCGCACAGGGTTGGGCGAGCAGTACTTC	CSVRTGLGEQYF
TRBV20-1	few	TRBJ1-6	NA	TGCAGTGCTAGCCGGGGGATTTGGTCCGGTAATTCACCCCTCCACTTT	CSASRGIWSGNSPLHF
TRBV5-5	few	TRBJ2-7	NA	TGTGCCAGCAGCTTACCGGGACGCCCGTGGGAGCAGTACTTC	CASSLPGRPWEQYF
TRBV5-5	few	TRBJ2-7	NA	TGTGCCAGCAGCGAGAGGGACCGCGTGAGGGACGAGCAGTACTTC	CASSERDRVRDEQYF
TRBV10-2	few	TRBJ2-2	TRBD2	TGCGCCAGCATGTTTGGACTAGCGGGAGGGAGGCTCACCGGGGAGCTGTTTTTT	CASMFGLAGGRLTGELFF
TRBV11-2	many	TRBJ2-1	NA	TGTGCCAGCAGCTTAGCGGACCCCCAGGAGCAGTTCTTC	CASSLADPQEQFF
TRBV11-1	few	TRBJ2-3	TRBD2	TGTGCCAGCAGCTTAGGGGGTTCGGCGGGAGTATTAGTGGATACGCAGTATTTT	CASSLGGSAGVLVDTQYF
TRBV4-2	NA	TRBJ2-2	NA	TGTGCCAGCAGCCAAGGCCTCGGCCAGATGGGTACCGGGGAGCTGTTTTTT	CASSQGLGQMGTGELFF
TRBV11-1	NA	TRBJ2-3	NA	TGTGCCAGCAGCTTAGCCCCAGCAGCAGGCACAGATACGCAGTATTTT	CASSLAPAAGTDTQYF
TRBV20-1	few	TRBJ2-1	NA	TGCAGTGCTAAACGGCGGCTCTACAATGAGCAGTTCTTC	CSAKRRLYNEQFF
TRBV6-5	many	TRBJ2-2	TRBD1	TGTGCCAGCAGTTACTCGACAGGGAGTAGTACCGGGGAGCTGTTTTTT	CASSYSTGSSTGELFF
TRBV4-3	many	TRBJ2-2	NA	TGCGCCAGCAGCCAAGCGTTAGAGAACACCGGGGAGCTGTTTTTT	CASSQALENTGELFF
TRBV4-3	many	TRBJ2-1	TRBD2	TGCGCCAGCAGCCAAGGAGTAGCGGGAAGTTCAAATGAGCAGTTCTTC	CASSQGVAGSSNEQFF
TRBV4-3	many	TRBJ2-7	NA	TGCGCCAGCAGCCAAGATCGGCGGGGAATGGACGAGCAGTACTTC	CASSQDRRGMDEQYF
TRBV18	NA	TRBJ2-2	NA	TGTGCCAGCTCACCACCGTGGCCAGACACCGGGGAGCTGTTTTTT	CASSPPWPDTGELFF
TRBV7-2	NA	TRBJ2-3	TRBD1	TGTGCCAGCAGCCCGGGGACAGGGGTTTTGGGAGATACGCAGTATTTT	CASSPGTGVLGDTQYF
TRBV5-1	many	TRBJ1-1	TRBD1	TGCGCCAGCAGCCTGGACAGGGGGCCCACTGAAGCTTTCTTT	CASSLDRGPTEAFF
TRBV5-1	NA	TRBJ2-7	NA	TGCGCCAGCAGAGTTTATGAGGGCGGCGAGCAGTACTTC	CASRVYEGGEQYF
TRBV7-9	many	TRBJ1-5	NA	TGTGCCAGCAGCACTGGACCCAACAATCAGCCCCAGCATTTT	CASSTGPNNQPQHF
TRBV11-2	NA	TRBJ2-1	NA	TGTGCCAGCAGCCCCTTCCCAGAGCGGACAATAATTAACAATGAGCAGTTCTTC	CASSPFPERTIINNEQFF
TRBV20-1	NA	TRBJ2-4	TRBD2	TGCAGTGCTAGAGATGTGGGGCTAGCGGGAGGGCCGGGGGCCAAAAACATTCAGTACTTC	CSARDVGLAGGPGAKNIQYF
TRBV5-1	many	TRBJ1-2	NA	TGCGCCAGCAGCTTATCCGGGAACGGCTACACCTTC	CASSLSGNGYTF
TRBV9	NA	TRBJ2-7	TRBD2	TGTGCCAGCAGCGTAGCTACGGGGGGGGCCTACGAGCAGTACTTC	CASSVATGGAYEQYF